Presented here are 32 T cell receptor beta chains from one specimen sequenced in a study of cytotoxic CD8 clonotypes in ibrutinib-treated CLL. Clones were read by immunoSEQ multiplex PCR, and TCRdb kept only the in-frame ones, dropping some. The data contain 130,000 to 150,000 clones, approximately 90% of them singletons. The sequenced sample was PBMCs, obtained after 12 months of ibrutinib treatment. The receptors shown here come from a human donor with chronic lymphocytic leukemia.

The sample holds a few counts of this clone. The rearrangement joins TRBV9 to TRBJ2-2; D unclear. Trimming removed 2 bases from V and 6 bases from J, with 2 bases in between. The CDR3 is 11 amino acids. From germline, CDR1 is SGDLS and CDR2 YYNGEE. CDR3 residues: CASSVPGELFF. For the CDR3, the DNA is TGTGCCAGCAGCGTCCCCGGGGAGCTGTTTTTT.

The chain recombines TRBV10-3 with TRBJ1-1, with D possibly matching TRBD1 (5 bases). The CDR3 loop spans 15 amino acids. Between the trimmed V and J ends, which lost 4 bases and 0 bases, there was a span of 12 bases. Germline V gene sequence: CDR1 ENHRY, CDR2 SYGVKD. Here the CDR3 DNA reads TGTGCCATCAGTGTCGGGGCAGGGATGAACACTGAAGCTTTCTTT. Amino acid sequence: CAISVGAGMNTEAFF.

This chain uses TRBV28 with TRBJ1-2; no firm D call. The CDR3 contains 12 residues. Germline assignment: CDR1 MDHEN and CDR2 SYDVKM. V lost 5 bases, J lost 3 bases, and 7 bases lay in between. The CDR3 loop reads CASSPGDYGYTF. The CDR3 region has the DNA TGTGCCAGCAGTCCCGGGGACTATGGCTACACCTTC.

This sequence joins TRBV15 and TRBJ1-4; 7 bases match TRBD1. The V segment lost 8 bases and the J segment 11 bases; nucleotides outside the gene matches: 5. Germline V lookup: CDR1 LNHNV, CDR2 YYDKDF (reference sequence). This CDR3 is 11 amino acids long. The CDR3 spells CATLKGQKLFF. The CDR3 DNA sequence: TGTGCCACCCTAAAGGGACAGAAACTGTTTTTT. Drawing the rest from reference TRBV15 and TRBJ1-4, the complete variable domain is DAMVIQNPRYQVTQFGKPVTLSCSQTLNHNVMYWYQQKSSQAPKLLFHYYDKDFNNEADTPDNFQSRRPNTSFCFLDIRSPGLGDTAMYLCATLKGQKLFFGSGTQLSVL.

The J gene is TRBJ1-4, the V gene TRBV10-3; D gene ambiguous. V was shortened by 3 bases and J by 8 bases, with 13 bases between the two germline ends. The CDR3 covers 14 residues. Germline V gene data show CDR1 as ENHRY and CDR2 as SYGVKD. CDR3 sequence (DNA): TGTGCCATCAGTGAAGAGAAGATCCGGGAAAAACTGTTTTTT. This sequence encodes CAISEEKIREKLFF.

The chain joins TRBV27 to TRBJ2-2, with a weak D call TRBD2 (6 bases). This CDR3 has 13 residues. The germline V and J ends were trimmed by 6 bases and 5 bases, with 10 bases remaining between them. CDR1 is MNHEY and CDR2 is SMNVEV in the germline V gene (reference sequence). In DNA form, the CDR3 reads TGTGCCAGCAGACTAAGCGGGACCGGGGAGCTGTTTTTT. Translation: CASRLSGTGELFF.

This clone was seen a single time. This sequence joins TRBV28 and TRBJ2-7; TRBD1 matches at 9 bases. Germline-derived CDR1 and CDR2 are MDHEN and SYDVKM. The V segment lost 6 bases and the J segment 4 bases; nucleotides outside the gene matches: 16. CDR3 length: 17 residues. The CDR3, as DNA: TGTGCCAGCAGACGACTAACGGCCGGGACAGGGTCGTACGAGCAGTACTTC. Translation: CASRRLTAGTGSYEQYF. Combining the CDR3 with reference TRBV28 and TRBJ2-7 gives the whole variable domain DVKVTQSSRYLVKRTGEKVFLECVQDMDHENMFWYRQDPGLGLRLIYFSYDVKMKEKGDIPEGYSVSREKKERFSLILESASTNQTSMYLCASRRLTAGTGSYEQYFGPGTRLTVT.

This chain links TRBV7-2 with TRBJ1-5; D is ambiguous. The length of the CDR3 is 13 residues. Trimming took 5 bases from V and 5 from J, leaving 10 bases between them. Germline assignment: CDR1 SGHTA and CDR2 FQGNSA. CDR3 sequence: CASSPSDDQPQHF. DNA for the CDR3: TGTGCCAGCAGCCCGTCTGACGATCAGCCCCAGCATTTT.

The chain links TRBV7-2 to TRBJ2-1; TRBD1 is a possible D gene (5 bases). The CDR3 has 13 amino acids. V was pared by 3 bases and J by 8 bases, with 11 bases between. Germline CDR1 is SGHTA and CDR2 is FQGNSA. Written as DNA, the CDR3 is TGTGCCAGCAGCTTCAGGGTACGAGATGAGCAGTTCTTC. As protein: CASSFRVRDEQFF. Full variable domain (remainder filled in from reference TRBV7-2 and TRBJ2-1): GAGVSQSPSNKVTEKGKDVELRCDPISGHTALYWYRQSLGQGLEFLIYFQGNSAPDKSGLPSDRFSAERTGGSVSTLTIQRTQQEDSAVYLCASSFRVRDEQFFGPGTRLTVL.

The chain combines TRBV28 with TRBJ1-5, with D tentatively TRBD1 (5 bases). The germline V and J ends were trimmed by 7 bases and 4 bases, with 8 bases remaining between them. The germline V gene encodes CDR1 MDHEN and CDR2 SYDVKM. This CDR3 has 12 residues. The CDR3 bases are TGTGCCAGCATTGAGGGGAATCAGCCCCAGCATTTT. Its translation is CASIEGNQPQHF.

The chain carries TRBV11-2 and TRBJ2-7; 7 nucleotides agree with TRBD1. This CDR3 is 18 amino acids long. V was pared by 3 bases and J by 4 bases, with 18 bases of the junction left unmatched. Germline V gene data show CDR1 as SGHAT and CDR2 as FQNNGV. The CDR3 region has the DNA TGTGCCAGCAGCTTTAGGACGGGACAGTCCTCAACTTTGTACGAGCAGTACTTC. Translation gives CASSFRTGQSSTLYEQYF.

This clone was counted a few times. The chain has TRBV6-6 and TRBJ2-3; TRBD2 agrees at 13 bases. V gave up 5 bases and J gave up 2 bases; unmatched junction bases: 4. The CDR3 runs 16 residues. Germline-derived CDR1 and CDR2 are MNHNY and SVGAGI (reference sequence). The CDR3 reads CASSLGLAGITDTQYF. The CDR3 region has the DNA TGTGCCAGCAGTCTGGGACTAGCGGGGATCACAGATACGCAGTATTTT.

The chain couples TRBV19 to TRBJ2-3; no firm D call. Trimming stripped 7 bases from V and 2 bases from J, with 13 bases between. Germline values: CDR1 LNHDA, CDR2 SQIVND (reference sequence). The CDR3 is 14 amino acids. The CDR3 bases are TGTGCCAGTACCCCCAGCCAGTCCACAGATACGCAGTATTTT. Its translation: CASTPSQSTDTQYF.

This rearrangement joins TRBV28 to TRBJ2-7, with a tentative D call TRBD2 (5 bases). The CDR3 length is 15 residues. Per the germline V gene, CDR1 is MDHEN and CDR2 is SYDVKM. Trimming stripped 1 base from V and 3 bases from J, with 13 bases between. The CDR3 is CASSLSEGLDYEQYF. The CDR3 coding sequence is TGTGCCAGCAGTTTATCAGAGGGATTAGACTACGAGCAGTACTTC.

Worth noting for this clone: This sample also contains other DNA sequences that code for the same CDR3. This chain links TRBV28 with TRBJ2-3; D not certain. From germline, CDR1 is MDHEN and CDR2 SYDVKM. This CDR3 region has 11 residues. Trimming cost V 9 bases and J 1 base, with 5 bases left between them. This chain's CDR3 is CASTGTDTQYF. DNA of the CDR3: TGTGCCAGTACTGGCACAGATACGCAGTATTTT.

The chain joins TRBV5-1 to TRBJ1-1; the D is unclear. The germline V gene has CDR1 SGHRS and CDR2 YFSETQ. Trimming removed 1 base at V and 2 bases at J, with 6 bases between. The CDR3 has 13 residues. The CDR3 loop is CASSLTANTEAFF. CDR3 DNA sequence: TGCGCCAGCAGCTTGACAGCAAACACTGAAGCTTTCTTT. Using reference TRBV5-1 and TRBJ1-1 for the parts outside the CDR3, the full variable domain is KAGVTQTPRYLIKTRGQQVTLSCSPISGHRSVSWYQQTPGQGLQFLFEYFSETQRNKGNFPGRFSGRQFSNSRSEMNVSTLELGDSALYLCASSLTANTEAFFGQGTRLTVV.

The chain employs TRBV30 and TRBJ1-2, with a tentative D call TRBD1 (5 bases). V was clipped by 3 bases and J by 4 bases, with 9 bases between them. This CDR3 is built from 12 residues. The germline V gene encodes CDR1 GTSNPN and CDR2 SVGIG (reference sequence). The CDR3 here is CAWRRGRYGYTF. CDR3 DNA sequence: TGTGCCTGGAGACGGGGACGCTATGGCTACACCTTC. Full variable domain (outside the CDR3, taken from reference TRBV30 and TRBJ1-2): SQTIHQWPATLVQPVGSPLSLECTVEGTSNPNLYWYRQAAGRGLQLLFYSVGIGQISSEVPQNLSASRPQDRQFILSSKKLLLSDSGFYLCAWRRGRYGYTFGSGTRLTVV.

The chain joins TRBV6-5 to TRBJ2-7, with D uncertain. The germline gives CDR1 MNHEY, CDR2 SVGAGI. CDR3 length: 11 residues. Trimming pared 2 bases from V and 10 bases from J, leaving 9 bases between. For the CDR3, the DNA is TGTGCCAGCAGTTACGCGACTCGACAGTACTTC. Encoded protein: CASSYATRQYF.

The V call is TRBV7-3, the J call TRBJ2-2; possibly TRBD1 for D (5 bases). Germline V gene sequence: CDR1 SGHTA, CDR2 FQGTGA. CDR3 length: 14 residues. Trimming left V 5 bases short and J 6 bases short, with 13 bases between. The CDR3 loop reads CASSIQGTAGELFF. In nucleotides, the CDR3 is TGTGCCAGCAGCATTCAGGGAACCGCCGGGGAGCTGTTTTTT.

The chain couples TRBV19 to TRBJ2-1; the match to TRBD1 covers 7 bases. V shed 5 bases and J 4 bases; nucleotides not matched to a gene: 8. The CDR3 contains 15 residues. Per the germline V gene, CDR1 is LNHDA and CDR2 is SQIVND (reference sequence). CDR3: CASSAGQVFYNEQFF. The DNA of the CDR3 is TGTGCCAGTAGTGCCGGACAGGTCTTTTACAATGAGCAGTTCTTC.

The DNA for the CDR3 is TGTGCCAGCGGGTCGGCAGGTGAAGCTTTCTTT. It is translated as CASGSAGEAFF. The genes are TRBV9 and TRBJ1-1, with no clear D. The CDR3 is 11 residues long. Germline V gene sequence: CDR1 SGDLS, CDR2 YYNGEE. V lost 7 bases, J lost 7 bases, and 11 bases lay in between.

This chain connects TRBV18 to TRBJ1-1; D remains unclear. CDR3 size: 15 residues. CDR1 is KGHSH, CDR2 LQKENI, per germline. V lost 0 bases and J 3 bases, leaving 11 bases between the germline ends. CDR3 sequence: CASSPPQGRDTEAFF. In DNA, the CDR3 is TGTGCCAGCTCACCACCTCAAGGAAGGGACACTGAAGCTTTCTTT.

This chain connects TRBV28 to TRBJ1-1; maybe TRBD1 (5 bases). The V gene's germline CDR1 is MDHEN and CDR2 SYDVKM. CDR3 length equals 12 residues. Trimming left V 5 bases short and J 4 bases short, with 8 bases between. The CDR3 here is CASSPRVTEAFF. DNA for the CDR3: TGTGCCAGCAGTCCCAGGGTCACTGAAGCTTTCTTT.

This chain uses TRBV7-3 with TRBJ1-4; D might be TRBD1 (6 bases). The CDR3 has 14 amino acids. Trimming removed 7 bases at V and 8 bases at J, with 17 bases between. The germline CDR1 and CDR2 sequences are SGHTA and FQGTGA. CDR3 nucleotide sequence: TGTGCCAGCAAGGGGGGTTACACACGGGAAAAACTGTTTTTT. Residues: CASKGGYTREKLFF.

The chain joins TRBV28 to TRBJ2-3; 11 nucleotides line up with TRBD1. V lost 5 bases and J lost 1; bases outside the gene matches: 2. Germline V gene sequence: CDR1 MDHEN, CDR2 SYDVKM. The CDR3 extends over 15 amino acids. Here the CDR3 DNA reads TGTGCCAGCAGTATGGGACAGGGGGGCACAGATACGCAGTATTTT. Translation: CASSMGQGGTDTQYF.

V usage is TRBV10-1 and J usage is TRBJ1-4; the D gene is possibly TRBD1 (6 bases). V lost 6 bases and J 6 bases, leaving 11 bases between the germline ends. Germline-derived CDR1 and CDR2 are WNHNN and SYGVQD (reference sequence). The CDR3 loop spans 13 amino acids. The CDR3 region is CASSGQLDEKLFF. DNA for the CDR3: TGCGCCAGCAGCGGACAGTTAGATGAAAAACTGTTTTTT.

This clone came up once. The CDR3 is CASSLYGGRQNEKLFF. DNA of the CDR3: TGTGCCAGCAGCTTATACGGGGGAAGACAGAATGAAAAACTGTTTTTT. J is TRBJ1-4 and V is TRBV7-6, with D tentatively TRBD1 (5 bases). Between the trimmed V and J ends, which lost 2 bases and 5 bases, there was a span of 15 bases. The V gene's germline CDR1 is SGHVS and CDR2 FNYEAQ. The CDR3 is made up of 16 amino acids. Full variable domain (remainder filled in from reference TRBV7-6 and TRBJ1-4): GAGVSQSPRYKVTKRGQDVALRCDPISGHVSLYWYRQALGQGPEFLTYFNYEAQQDKSGLPNDRFSAERPEGSISTLTIQRTEQRDSAMYRCASSLYGGRQNEKLFFGSGTQLSVL.

V usage is TRBV7-2 and J usage is TRBJ1-5, with D uncertain. This CDR3 has 14 residues. Germline-derived CDR1 and CDR2 are SGHTA and FQGNSA. Trimming removed 5 bases from V and 2 bases from J, with 10 bases in between. CDR3 sequence (DNA): TGTGCCAGCAGCCTATGGCAGGGCAATCAGCCCCAGCATTTT. This gives the protein CASSLWQGNQPQHF.

This CDR3 is CASSLRQYNEQFF. The DNA of the CDR3 is TGTGCCAGCAGTTTACGTCAGTACAATGAGCAGTTCTTC. V and J are TRBV28 and TRBJ2-1; D remains ambiguous. V shed 2 bases and J shed 4 bases, with 6 bases lying between them. CDR3 length: 13 amino acids. Germline CDR1 reads MDHEN; CDR2 reads SYDVKM.

This chain joins TRBV6-5 and TRBJ2-2; 7 nucleotides line up with TRBD2. CDR1 is MNHEY and CDR2 is SVGAGI in the germline V gene. This CDR3 region has 11 residues. V dropped 10 bases and J dropped 6; count of bases not matched to a gene: 2. The CDR3 region has the DNA TGTGCCATCGGGAGGTCCGGGGAGCTGTTTTTT. Its translation is CAIGRSGELFF.

The chain combines TRBV29-1 with TRBJ1-4; TRBD1 is a possible D gene (5 bases). Germline-derived CDR1 and CDR2 are SQVTM and ANQGSEA. CDR3 length: 13 amino acids. Trimming pared 3 bases from V and 8 bases from J, leaving 13 bases between. The CDR3 here is CSVDWQGGEKLFF. CDR3 sequence (DNA): TGCAGCGTTGATTGGCAGGGAGGAGAAAAACTGTTTTTT.

This chain connects TRBV6-5 to TRBJ2-7, with D perhaps matching TRBD1 or TRBD2 (6 bases each). Per germline, CDR1 MNHEY and CDR2 SVGAGI. V was clipped by 2 bases and J by 3 bases, with 11 bases between them. This CDR3 is built from 14 residues. CDR3 DNA: TGTGCCAGCAGTTACAAGGGGGGAAACTACGAGCAGTACTTC. It encodes CASSYKGGNYEQYF.